This T cell receptor (beta chain) was recovered during a study of shared clonotypes between healthy human individuals (dated by TCRdb to the early 2020s). Broadly, across the study: The cohort included a few men and a couple of women between 18 and 49 years of age. For each donor, three plates each were used for CD4 naive and CD4 memory, two plates were used for CD8 naive, and one plate was used for CD8 memory. Blood TCR repertoires of roughly five healthy adults were deeply sequenced to estimate repertoire size and the extent of clonotype sharing between individuals. To increase sequencing depth and limit assay-specific biases, different laboratories used diverse techniques to prepare libraries and sequence TCR repertoires. Each donor's leukapheresis produced roughly between about 0.9 and 9.5 billion PBMCs. What the authors observed across the whole study: About 5% of naive CD4, 3.5% of naive CD8, approximately 2.2% of memory CD4, and 0.4% of memory CD8 clonotypes were shared across several donors. Larger estimated clonotype richness was generally found for naive subsets than for memory subsets. Based on pairwise subsampling, the degree of clonotype sharing among donors was expected to be affected by sequencing depth. Sampling was restricted to blood, and TCR repertoires in tissues likely differ from the TCR repertoires found in blood. Higher generation probabilities were observed for clonotypes shared by all four sorted-subset donors than for non-shared clonotypes. The small number of donors limited the genetic and exposure-history diversity represented. Incomplete sequencing was indicated by rarefaction of sorted-subset datasets, despite the large sequencing depth.

A word on this clone: Its antigen has not been determined. Nothing much larger sits one base from this clone, and base qualities are not available.

TCR CDR3 regions were amplified from genomic DNA by multiplex PCR using the deep immunoSEQ assay. Extracted genomic DNA from each cell subset was spread evenly across all wells of several immunoSEQ 96-well plates, with each plate serving as a replicate. For sorted subsets, each replicate PCR was loaded with 200 to 250 ng genomic DNA, equivalent to some 27,000 T cell genomes. Purified libraries were measured with a Qubit 3.0 fluorometer, size-checked on a Bioanalyzer 2100, and measured again with the KAPA Library Quantification kit. Each immunoSEQ 96-well plate was sequenced on its own single-read 150-cycle Illumina NextSeq 550 flow cell. Turning to the authors' computational methods: Because the immunoSEQ output included only junctional sequences and no quality scores, the filtering could not be the same as the filtering used for full-length reads. Sequences were annotated with PyIR, a Python wrapper for IgBLAST v1.9, and V/J genes and CDR3 were assigned using IMGT germline references. Reads were filtered out if the reads had weak V/J assignments (E-value above 1e-6), no CDR3, stop codons, out-of-frame junctions, or ambiguous translated residues. A V3J clonotype was defined by an identical inferred V gene, J gene, and CDR3 amino acid sequence. Percentage overlap between repertoires was computed as shared unique clonotypes divided by the size of the smaller repertoire. Richness of each repertoire was evaluated using RTK rarefaction, the Chao1 estimator, and Recon v2.1 estimates of unobserved clonotypes. Generation probabilities for all TCRbeta clonotypes obtained by the gDNA method from a few donors were computed using OLGA. This is the immuneACCESS table as TCRdb keeps it, with only in-frame sequences that have V and J called. A part of the clones is gone; compared with another copy, unresolved V genes explain less than half, and the rest is unexplained. The V and J calls and clone size are taken from that table; D and trimming were inferred from the DNA. The table for this sample lists about 770,000 clones; about two thirds of them were counted only once. The ten largest clones take up over 1.5% of the sample.

Cut back by 4 bases and 1 base, the V and J ends lie 13 bases apart. According to the germline V gene, CDR1 reads MGHRA and CDR2 reads YSYEKL. The CDR3, cysteine through phenylalanine, is 16 amino acids long. Kept here is only the CDR3 DNA, which spans 48 bases and is read in frame from base 1. The donors were healthy, HIV-negative adults who had no recently reported acute infections or vaccinations. Every donor was a Caucasian adult living in Nashville, Tennessee, USA. Magnetic negative selection was used to enrich CD4+ T cells, after which naive cells were positively selected on CD45RA and the negative fraction became the memory subset. Blood was collected by leukapheresis, and PBMCs were isolated by Ficoll-Histopaque density gradient centrifugation and then cryopreserved in liquid nitrogen vapor phase. Analytical flow cytometry was used to check the purity and quantity of every magnetically sorted T cell population. From each sorted fraction, genomic DNA was isolated and quantified by UV absorbance on a Nanodrop 2000c.

This sequence originates from a woman aged 30 to 39 in good health. The rearranged chain carries TRBV4-1 and TRBJ2-2, with a tentative D gene TRBD1 over 6 matching bases. Material: memory CD4+ T cells sorted from blood. The cell subset or site label, as the study defines it: CD45RA-negative fraction. In nucleotides, the sequence is TGCGCCAGCAGCCGCACCGGGACACAGAACACCGGGGAGCTGTTTTTT. Translated, it reads CASSRTGTQNTGELFF.